A selection of T cell receptor beta chains follows, all from one sample in a study of cytomegalovirus exposure and HLA in healthy donors. Using immunoSEQ multiplex PCR, the repertoire was profiled, and TCRdb retains in-frame clones only, with some absent. This sample has 110,000 to 150,000 clones, with around 80% found just once. The sequencing input was PBMCs. The receptors here all came from a man aged 25-45 years in good health and CMV-seronegative. CDR3s leave out the opening cysteine and the closing phenylalanine or tryptophan. Clone size is not always given. Where it is, it says once, few, many or a class for expanded clones.

>TRBJ1-5|-|TRBV30
ALSYSNQPQH
>-|-|TRBV6-5
ASRATGDYEQY
>TRBJ1-5|-|TRBV5-1
ASSPDSSNQPQH
>TRBJ1-5|-|TRBV14
ASSLQEGQPQH
>TRBJ1-1|-|TRBV2
ASRLPGQGNTEAF
>TRBJ2-7|-|TRBV9
ASSVGDRGPTSGEQY
>TRBJ2-2|-|TRBV4-2
ASTGLAGGVGELF
>TRBJ2-7|once|TRBV13
ASSERSGVGEQY
>TRBJ1-2|once|TRBV28
ASRAGQDYGYT
>TRBJ2-7|-|TRBV18
ASSPGTSHYEQY
>TRBJ2-3|-|TRBV15
ATSRYTDTQY
>TRBJ2-3|-|TRBV13
ASRDLGSTDTQY
>TRBJ1-1|-|TRBV19
ASSQQGAGGAF
>TRBJ1-1|-|TRBV5-1
ASSPGEGGTEAF
>TRBJ1-4|-|TRBV9
ASSVGGGGRSEKLF
>TRBJ1-4|-|TRBV5-6
ASSLSGNNEKLF
>TRBJ2-5|-|TRBV2
ASSSVSRETQY
>TRBJ2-7|few|TRBV5-6
ASRSGETGFYEQY
>TRBJ2-2|-|TRBV18
ASSPRYDGELF
>TRBJ1-1|-|TRBV5-4
ASSLGQVNTEAF
>TRBJ1-2|few|TRBV5-1
ASSWDTLQNYGYT
>TRBJ1-6|-|TRBV7-9
ASSFYTGSSYNSPLH
>TRBJ1-2|-|TRBV27
ASSLSGGNLNYGYT
>TRBJ2-3|-|TRBV5-1
ASSPLRTGDGTDTQY
>TRBJ2-3|few|TRBV5-1
ASSEGLAGGYTTDTQY
>TRBJ1-1|-|TRBV6-6
ASSGGMNTEAF
>TRBJ2-2|once|TRBV28
ASSLYLWGHREQGAGDTGELF
>TRBJ1-1|-|TRBV20-1
SAIQGSEAF
>TRBJ1-1|-|TRBV28
ASRPSLADGNTEAF
>TRBJ1-2|-|TRBV6-5
ASSQQGGGYP
>TRBJ1-2|once|TRBV18
ASSPTGQYGYT
>TRBJ1-1|once|TRBV30
AWSVLQENTEAF
>TRBJ2-7|-|TRBV6-5
ASTPGDSSYEQY
>TRBJ1-5|-|TRBV28
ASSLAGGGNQPQH
>TRBJ2-2|few|TRBV25-1
ASSELRGRNTGELF
>TRBJ2-7|-|TRBV28
ASTGSGRHSYEQY
>TRBJ2-7|-|TRBV6-1
ASSEDREQY
>TRBJ2-7|-|TRBV5-1
ASSSGQGYEQY
>TRBJ2-1|-|TRBV4-1
ASSQNSGGSSYNEQF
>TRBJ1-5|-|TRBV28
ASSGGTGGFQPQH
>TRBJ1-1|-|TRBV28
ASSRPGTGKNTEAF
>TRBJ1-3|-|TRBV29-1
SVANSGNTIY
>TRBJ2-3|-|TRBV2
ASTELSGGTPTSTDTQY
>TRBJ2-3|-|TRBV9
ASSVQFSGDTQY
>TRBJ2-7|-|TRBV7-8
ASSPREDSYEQY